This T cell receptor (beta chain) was identified in a study of blood T cell repertoires in COVID-19. Only in-frame clones appear in the TCRdb table, and some are missing; sequencing was by immunoSEQ multiplex PCR. The top ten clones hold approximately 2% of a sample with 100,000 to 150,000 clones, roughly 69% of them seen once. The germline V gene encodes CDR1 MNHEY and CDR2 SVGEGT. This CDR3 has 17 residues. After removal of 0 bases from V and 1 base from J, the junction contained 4 bases not matched to a gene. J is TRBJ2-1 and V is TRBV6-2 or TRBV6-3; TRBD2 aligns across 9 bases. Sequencing was carried out using peripheral blood. The origin of this receptor is a woman aged 70-85 years with acute or convalescent COVID-19. The CDR3, as DNA: TGTGCCAGCAGTTACTCGACGGCGGGGGGGTCCTACAATGAGCAGTTCTTC. Amino acids: CASSYSTAGGSYNEQFF.